Sequencing of this T cell receptor beta chain was carried out in a study of human T cells and chemical hapten exposure. Stated time point: patch test 1, 2 weeks after DPC sensitization. Treatment meaning: therapeutic diphenylcyclopropenone sensitization with weekly scalp DPC. One entry per CDR3 protein results from TCRdb running MiXCR on the RACE reads. This table holds some 190,000 distinct CDR3 sequences, approximately 20% found once. The germline V gene has CDR1 ENHRY and CDR2 SYGVKD. With 10 bases removed from V and 9 bases from J, the gap between germline ends came to 19 bases. This CDR3 has 13 residues. This clonotype was seen only a few times.

The TCR comes from a woman aged 45-65 years with alopecia areata. Some clones in this sample may be carry-over from other donors' samples. This sample comprised whole blood, obtained in connection with sensitization to the hapten diphenylcyclopropenone (DPC). The chain joins TRBV10-3 to TRBJ2-1; D uncertain. CDR3 loop: CATGSAGRSEQFF. In nucleotides, the CDR3 is TGTGCCACTGGCTCGGCCGGTAGGAGTGAGCAGTTCTTC.